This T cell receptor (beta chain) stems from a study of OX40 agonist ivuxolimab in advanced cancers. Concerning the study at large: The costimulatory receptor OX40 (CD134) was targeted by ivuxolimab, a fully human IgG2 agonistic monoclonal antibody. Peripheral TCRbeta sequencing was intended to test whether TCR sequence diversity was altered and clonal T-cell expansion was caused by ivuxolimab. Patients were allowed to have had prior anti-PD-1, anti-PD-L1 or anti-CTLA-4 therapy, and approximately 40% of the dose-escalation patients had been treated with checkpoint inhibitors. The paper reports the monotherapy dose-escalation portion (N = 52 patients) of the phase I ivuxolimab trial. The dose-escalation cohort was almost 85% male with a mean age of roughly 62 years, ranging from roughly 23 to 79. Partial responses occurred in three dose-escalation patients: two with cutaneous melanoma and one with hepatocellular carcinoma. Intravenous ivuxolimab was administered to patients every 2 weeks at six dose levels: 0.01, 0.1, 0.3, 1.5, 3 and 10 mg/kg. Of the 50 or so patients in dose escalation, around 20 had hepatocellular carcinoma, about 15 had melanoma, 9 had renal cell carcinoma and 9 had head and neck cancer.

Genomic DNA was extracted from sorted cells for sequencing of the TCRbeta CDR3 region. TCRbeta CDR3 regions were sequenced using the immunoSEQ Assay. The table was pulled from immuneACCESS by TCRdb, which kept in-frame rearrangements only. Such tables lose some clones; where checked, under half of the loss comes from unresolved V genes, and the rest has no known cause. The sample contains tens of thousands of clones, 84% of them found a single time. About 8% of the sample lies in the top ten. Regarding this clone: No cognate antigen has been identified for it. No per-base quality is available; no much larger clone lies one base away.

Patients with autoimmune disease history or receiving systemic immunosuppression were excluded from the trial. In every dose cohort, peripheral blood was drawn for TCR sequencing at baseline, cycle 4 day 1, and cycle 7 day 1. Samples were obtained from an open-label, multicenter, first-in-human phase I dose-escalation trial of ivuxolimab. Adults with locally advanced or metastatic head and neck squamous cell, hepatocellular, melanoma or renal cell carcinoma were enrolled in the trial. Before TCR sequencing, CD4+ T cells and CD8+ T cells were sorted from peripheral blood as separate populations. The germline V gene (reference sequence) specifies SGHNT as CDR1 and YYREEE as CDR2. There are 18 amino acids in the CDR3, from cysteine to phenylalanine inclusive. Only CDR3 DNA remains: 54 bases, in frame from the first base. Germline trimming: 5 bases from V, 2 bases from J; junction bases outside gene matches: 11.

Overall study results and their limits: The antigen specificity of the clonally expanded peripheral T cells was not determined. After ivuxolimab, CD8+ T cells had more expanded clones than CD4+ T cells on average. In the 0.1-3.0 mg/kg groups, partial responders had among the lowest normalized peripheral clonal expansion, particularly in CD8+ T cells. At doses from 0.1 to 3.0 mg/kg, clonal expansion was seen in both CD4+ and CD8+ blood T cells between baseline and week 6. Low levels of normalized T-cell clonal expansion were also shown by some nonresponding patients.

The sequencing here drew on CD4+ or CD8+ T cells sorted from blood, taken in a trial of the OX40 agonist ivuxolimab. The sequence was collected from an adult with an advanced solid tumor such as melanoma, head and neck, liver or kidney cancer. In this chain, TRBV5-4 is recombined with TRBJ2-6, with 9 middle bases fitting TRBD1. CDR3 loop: CASRRGPTGGAGANVLTF. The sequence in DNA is TGTGCCAGCAGAAGGGGGCCAACAGGGGGCGCTGGGGCCAACGTCCTGACTTTC. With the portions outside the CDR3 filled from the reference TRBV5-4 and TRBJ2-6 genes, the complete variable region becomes ETGVTQSPTHLIKTRGQQVTLRCSSQSGHNTVSWYQQALGQGPQFIFQYYREEENGRGNFPPRFSGLQFPNYSSELNVNALELDDSALYLCASRRGPTGGAGANVLTFGAGSRLTVL.